The clone carrying this T cell receptor beta chain was counted a single time. The PCR employed 60 Vbeta primers together with 13 Jbeta primers. Measured with immunoSEQ multiplex PCR; TCRdb has only the in-frame clones, and not every one. In the table there are 130,000 to 150,000 clones, 70% to 80% of which are singletons. CDR1 is LGHNA, CDR2 YSLEER, per germline. J lost 2 bases, V lost 1 base, and 14 bases had no gene match. This CDR3 has 20 residues. The data were obtained in a study of cytomegalovirus exposure and HLA in healthy donors. This sequence originates from a male donor in good health and CMV-seronegative. The sample comprised PBMCs. This chain links TRBV4-3 with TRBJ2-1, with 10 nucleotides matching TRBD2. In DNA form, the CDR3 reads TGCGCCAGCAGCCAAGTATCGGTAGCGGGGGGCCTGCAGGCCTACAATGAGCAGTTCTTC. Residues: CASSQVSVAGGLQAYNEQFF.